The 6 T cell receptor beta chains below all came from one sample that was sequenced in a study of T-cell reconstitution after alpha-beta-depleted transplantation in children. A library of TCRbeta sequences, prepared with unique molecular identifiers, was generated. From the PCR reads, TCRdb called clonotypes with MiXCR, one entry per CDR3 protein. This table has hundreds of thousands of distinct CDR3 sequences, 13% appearing once. Here the sequenced sample was PBMCs, mostly from graft donor cells, taken 360 days after TCRalphabeta/CD19-depleted stem cell transplant. The receptors here all came from a male patient younger than 18 who had a stem cell transplant for acute myeloid leukemia, so the T cells may come from the graft donor.

There are many counts of this clonotype. The chain employs TRBV3-1 and TRBJ2-3, with TRBD2 matching over 10 bases. The germline V gene encodes CDR1 LGHDT and CDR2 YNNKEL (reference sequence). J lost 4 bases, V lost 4 bases, and 11 bases had no gene match. CDR3 length: 17 residues. The CDR3 is CASSRRETGLAPDTQYF. CDR3 nucleotides: TGTGCCAGCAGCCGACGGGAGACGGGACTAGCGCCAGATACGCAGTATTTT.

The chain couples TRBV11-2 to TRBJ2-2, with 13 bases lining up with TRBD2. Per the germline V gene, CDR1 is SGHAT and CDR2 is FQNNGV. V was clipped by 5 bases and J by 7 bases; unmatched bases: 7. This CDR3 is 16 amino acids long. The CDR3 protein is CASSQGLAGVIGELFF. CDR3 nucleotides: TGTGCCAGCAGCCAAGGACTAGCGGGAGTAATCGGGGAGCTGTTTTTT.

CDR3 nucleotide sequence: TGCAGTGCTCGCGGACAGGGGGTATCTTCTGGAAACACCATATATTTT. Translated, it gives CSARGQGVSSGNTIYF. The chain recombines TRBV20-1 with TRBJ1-3; 10 bases fit TRBD1. Trimming at V came to 5 bases and at J to 1 base, leaving 8 bases not matched to a gene. The CDR3 is 16 amino acids. CDR1 is DFQATT, CDR2 SNEGSKA, per germline (reference sequence).

The V call is TRBV12-3 or TRBV12-4, the J call TRBJ2-2; 7 positions agree with TRBD2. The CDR3 extends over 16 amino acids. With 2 bases clipped from V and 4 bases from J, the junction kept 7 bases outside the gene matches. The CDR3: CASSLRLADITGELFF. The DNA of the CDR3 is TGTGCCAGCAGTTTAAGGCTAGCGGACATCACCGGGGAGCTGTTTTTT.

A few counts support this clonotype. The chain has TRBV5-1 and TRBJ2-7, with D possibly TRBD2 on 6 matching bases. The CDR3 is 15 amino acids. V lost 0 bases and J 3 bases, leaving 13 bases between the germline ends. Germline values: CDR1 SGHRS, CDR2 YFSETQ. CDR3 in DNA: TGCGCCAGCAGCTTGGTAGGTAGCGGCCACTACGAGCAGTACTTC. The encoded protein is CASSLVGSGHYEQYF.

There are a few counts of this clonotype. V and J are TRBV20-1 and TRBJ2-7; 7 positions match TRBD2. The CDR3 loop spans 13 amino acids. Germline trimming cut 6 bases from V and 3 bases from J; bases unmatched to any gene: 8. The germline CDR1 and CDR2 sequences are DFQATT and SNEGSKA (reference sequence). CDR3 DNA sequence: TGCAGTGCCCCGACTAGCTCGATCTACGAGCAGTACTTC. Protein product: CSAPTSSIYEQYF.